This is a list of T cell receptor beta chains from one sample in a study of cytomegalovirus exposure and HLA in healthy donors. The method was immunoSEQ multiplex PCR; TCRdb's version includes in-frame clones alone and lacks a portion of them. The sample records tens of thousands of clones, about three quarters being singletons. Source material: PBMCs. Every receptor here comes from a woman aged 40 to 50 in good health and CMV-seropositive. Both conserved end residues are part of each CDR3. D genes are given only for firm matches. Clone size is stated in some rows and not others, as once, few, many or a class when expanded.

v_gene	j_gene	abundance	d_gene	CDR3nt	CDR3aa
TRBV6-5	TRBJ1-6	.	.	TGTGCCAGCAGTGTCCTTTCCTATAATTCACCCCTCCACTTT	CASSVLSYNSPLHF
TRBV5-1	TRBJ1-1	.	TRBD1	TGCGCCAGCAGCTTAGGACAGGGGAGGCGGGTAGCTGAAGCTTTCTTT	CASSLGQGRRVAEAFF
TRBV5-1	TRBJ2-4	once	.	TGCGCCAGCAGCTTGAATCTAGCCAAAAACATTCAGTACTTC	CASSLNLAKNIQYF
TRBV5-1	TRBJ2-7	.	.	TGCGCCAGCAGCTTGGACTCGACAGTGCGGGAGCAGTACTTC	CASSLDSTVREQYF
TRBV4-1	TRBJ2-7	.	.	TGCGCCAGCAGCCATGGACAGTTCGCGTACGAGCAGTACTTC	CASSHGQFAYEQYF
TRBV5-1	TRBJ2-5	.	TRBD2	TGCGCCAGCAGCTTGTCTAGCGGGTTCCAAGAGACCCAGTACTTC	CASSLSSGFQETQYF
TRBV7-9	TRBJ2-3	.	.	TGTGCCAGCAGCTTATTAACAGATACGCAGTATTTT	CASSLLTDTQYF
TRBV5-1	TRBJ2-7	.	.	TGCGCCAGCAGCTTGGGTGGCAGCTCCTACGAGCAGTACTTC	CASSLGGSSYEQYF
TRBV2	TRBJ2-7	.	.	TGTGCCAGCAGTGAACAGGGTTATCAGTACGAGCAGTACTTC	CASSEQGYQYEQYF
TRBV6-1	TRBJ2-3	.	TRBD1	TGTGCCAGCAGTGCCCTCCGGGACAGCGGAGATACGCAGTATTTT	CASSALRDSGDTQYF
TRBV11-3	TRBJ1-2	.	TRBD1	TGTGCCAGCAGCCCCGGGACAGGGGGTTTGGGTGGCTACACCTTC	CASSPGTGGLGGYTF
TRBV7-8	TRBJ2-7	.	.	TGTGCCAGCAGCCGCGGCAGGGTAAATCTCTACGAGCAGTACTTC	CASSRGRVNLYEQYF
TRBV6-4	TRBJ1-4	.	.	TGTGCCAGCAGTGACACCGCCGGGGGTGAAAAACTGTTTTTT	CASSDTAGGEKLFF
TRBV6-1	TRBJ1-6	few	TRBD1	TGTGCCAGCAGGGACCGGGACAGATTGAATTCACCCCTCCACTTT	CASRDRDRLNSPLHF
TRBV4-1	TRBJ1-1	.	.	TGCGCCAGCAGCCAACCCAGGGGTTGGGCTGAAGCTTTCTTT	CASSQPRGWAEAFF
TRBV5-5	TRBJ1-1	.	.	TGTGCCAGCAGCCCGGGGGGTACTGAAGCTTTCTTT	CASSPGGTEAFF
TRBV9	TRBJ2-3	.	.	TGTGCCAGCAGCGTAGCGCTCCAGGGGGGACGAGATACGCAGTATTTT	CASSVALQGGRDTQYF
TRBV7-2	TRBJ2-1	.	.	TGTGCCAGCGGGAGACAACACAATGAGCAGTTCTTC	CASGRQHNEQFF
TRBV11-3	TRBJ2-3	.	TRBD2	TGTGCCAGCAGCTTAAGGCGGGGGGACACAGATACGCAGTATTTT	CASSLRRGDTDTQYF
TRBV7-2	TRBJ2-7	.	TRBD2	TGTGCCAGCAGCTCCTCCCCTAGCGGGGGGTCCTACGAGCAGTACTTC	CASSSSPSGGSYEQYF
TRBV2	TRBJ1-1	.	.	TGTGCCAGCAGTACCAGGATGAACACTGAAGCTTTCTTT	CASSTRMNTEAFF
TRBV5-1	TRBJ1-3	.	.	TGCGCCAGCAGCTCCACCTCAGGTACCTACTCTGGAAACACCATATATTTT	CASSSTSGTYSGNTIYF
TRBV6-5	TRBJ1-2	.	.	TGTGCCAGCAGTCGACAGGTAGACAGCTATGGCTACACCTTC	CASSRQVDSYGYTF
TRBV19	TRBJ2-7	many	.	TGTGCCAGTAAGGCGGACAGCTCCTACGAGCAGTACTTC	CASKADSSYEQYF
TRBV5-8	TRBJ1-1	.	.	TGTGCCAGCAGCTTGGCCGCCCTTTACGCCGGGACAAAGAACACTGAAGCTTTCTTT	CASSLAALYAGTKNTEAFF
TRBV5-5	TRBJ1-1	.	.	TGTGCCAGCAGCTTGGTGCGGAACACTGAAGCTTTCTTT	CASSLVRNTEAFF
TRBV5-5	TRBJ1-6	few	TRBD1	TGTGCCAGCAGCCGCGACAGGGGGTATTCACCCCTCCACTTT	CASSRDRGYSPLHF
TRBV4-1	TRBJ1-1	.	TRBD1	TGCGCCAGCAGCCCCCGGACAGGGGATATAGCGGGTCTCTTT	CASSPRTGDIAGLF